This note documents a single TCR beta chain sequence. There are 17 residues in the CDR3. TCRdb re-called the RT-PCR reads with MiXCR, one entry per CDR3 protein. The data hold more than 600,000 distinct CDR3 sequences, with approximately 14% observed a single time. The sample taken for sequencing was memory CD4+ T cells from blood. The chain couples TRBV21-1 to TRBJ2-7; TRBD1 reflects the table's D call only, with no check against the DNA. TRBV21-1 is listed as a pseudogene. The receptor's source is a female donor in good health, serving as a healthy control. The CDR3 loop reads CASSFQGVPTHSYEQYF. Here the CDR3 DNA reads TGTGCCAGCAGTTTCCAGGGGGTTCCAACCCACTCCTACGAGCAGTACTTC.